Described below is a single TCR beta chain sequence and its context. Its target is not known. These data originate in a study of OX40 agonist ivuxolimab in advanced cancers. Overall study context: Dose-escalation patients' cancers were hepatocellular carcinoma, melanoma, renal cell or head and neck cancer. Participants, 75% to 90% male, averaged roughly 60 years of age, ranging from about 20 to 80. A partial response was reached by three patients: one with hepatocellular carcinoma and two with cutaneous melanoma.

The study, taken as a whole, reports: Expanded clones tended on average to be more numerous among CD8+ T cells than CD4+.

The CDR3 runs 13 residues. Germline V gene lookup returns CDR1 SGHTA and CDR2 FQGNSA. V was clipped by 5 bases and J by 8 bases, with 15 bases between them. Measured with immunoSEQ multiplex PCR; TCRdb has only the in-frame clones, and not every one. The data show tens of thousands of clones, about 92% seen once. This TCR came from an adult with an advanced solid tumor such as melanoma, head and neck, liver or kidney cancer. The rearrangement joins TRBV7-2 to TRBJ1-2, with unresolved D. The source material was CD4+ or CD8+ T cells sorted from blood, sampled in a trial of the OX40 agonist ivuxolimab. Written as DNA, the CDR3 is TGTGCCAGCAGCCCCGAGAGATGGGAAGGCTACACCTTC. Its protein is CASSPERWEGYTF. The full variable domain, its missing parts supplied by reference TRBV7-2 and TRBJ1-2, is GAGVSQSPSNKVTEKGKDVELRCDPISGHTALYWYRQSLGQGLEFLIYFQGNSAPDKSGLPSDRFSAERTGGSVSTLTIQRTQQEDSAVYLCASSPERWEGYTFGSGTRLTVV.